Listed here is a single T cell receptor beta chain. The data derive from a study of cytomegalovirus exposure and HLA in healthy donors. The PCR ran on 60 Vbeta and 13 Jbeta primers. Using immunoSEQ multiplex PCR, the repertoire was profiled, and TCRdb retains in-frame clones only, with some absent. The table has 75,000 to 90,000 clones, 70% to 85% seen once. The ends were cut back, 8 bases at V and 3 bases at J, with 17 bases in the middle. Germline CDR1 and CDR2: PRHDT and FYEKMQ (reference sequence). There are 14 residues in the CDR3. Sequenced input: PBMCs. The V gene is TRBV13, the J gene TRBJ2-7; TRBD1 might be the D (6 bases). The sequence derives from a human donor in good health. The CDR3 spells CASRSQRGGYEQYF. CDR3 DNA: TGTGCCAGCCGGAGTCAACGAGGGGGCTACGAGCAGTACTTC.